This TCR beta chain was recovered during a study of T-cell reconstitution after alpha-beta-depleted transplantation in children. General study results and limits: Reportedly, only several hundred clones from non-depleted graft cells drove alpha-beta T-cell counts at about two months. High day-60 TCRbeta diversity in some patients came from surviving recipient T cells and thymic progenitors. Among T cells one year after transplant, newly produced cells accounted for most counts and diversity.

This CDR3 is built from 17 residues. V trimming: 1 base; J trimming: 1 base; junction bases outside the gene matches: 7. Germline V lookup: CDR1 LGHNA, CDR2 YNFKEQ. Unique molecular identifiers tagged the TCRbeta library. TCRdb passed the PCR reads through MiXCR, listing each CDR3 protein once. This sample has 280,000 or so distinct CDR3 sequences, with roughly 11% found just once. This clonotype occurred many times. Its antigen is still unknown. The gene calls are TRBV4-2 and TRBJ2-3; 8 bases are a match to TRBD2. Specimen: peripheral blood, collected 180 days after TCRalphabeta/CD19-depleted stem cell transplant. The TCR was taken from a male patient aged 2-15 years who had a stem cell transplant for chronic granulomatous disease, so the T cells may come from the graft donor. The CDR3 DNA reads TGTGCCAGCAGCCAAGGGGAGCGGGGGTGGGGCACAGATACGCAGTATTTT. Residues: CASSQGERGWGTDTQYF.